The rows below give T cell receptor beta chains drawn from one sample of a study of T-cell memory formation after mild COVID-19. TCRdb reanalysed the 5' RACE reads using MiXCR and keeps one entry per CDR3 protein. The data hold roughly 110,000 distinct CDR3 sequences, with over 13% observed a single time. The sample taken for sequencing was PBMCs or a T cell subset sorted from them (not recorded which). The receptor source for this set is a man aged 18 to 35 who had mild COVID-19 (a few samples of this study predate the infection). Cell type and time point are not known. CDR3s include the opening cysteine and the closing phenylalanine or tryptophan. The D gene is left open where the match is weak. Rows may omit the clone size; those that give it use once, few, many or a size class.

>TRBJ1-1|TRBD1|few|TRBV10-3
CAISEFRQGRMNTEAFF
TGTGCCATCAGTGAATTTAGACAGGGGCGTATGAACACTGAAGCTTTCTTT
>TRBJ2-7|.|.|TRBV5-1
CASSLSAGKGAYEQYF
TGCGCCAGCAGCTTGTCGGCCGGTAAGGGCGCCTACGAGCAGTACTTC
>TRBJ2-7|.|many|TRBV12-3/TRBV12-4
CASVLQQYF
TGTGCCAGCGTCCTCCAGCAGTACTTC
>TRBJ2-3|.|few|TRBV28
CASGGGRADTQYF
TGTGCCAGCGGAGGAGGGAGAGCAGATACGCAGTATTTT
>TRBJ1-1|.|.|TRBV9
CASSIEGTEAFF
TGTGCCAGCAGCATCGAGGGCACTGAAGCTTTCTTT
>TRBJ2-1|.|few|TRBV20-1
CSAVGGYGEQFF
TGCAGTGCCGTCGGAGGGTACGGTGAGCAGTTCTTC
>TRBJ2-3|.|few|TRBV27
CASSFYGEDTQYF
TGTGCCAGCAGTTTCTACGGTGAAGATACGCAGTATTTT
>TRBJ1-2|.|.|TRBV4-3
CASSQVLGVAGRRYGYTF
TGCGCCAGCAGCCAAGTACTTGGGGTAGCGGGGCGTCGCTATGGCTACACCTTC
>TRBJ1-2|TRBD1|few|TRBV11-2
CASSLDPDRRRGYTF
TGTGCCAGCAGCTTAGACCCGGACAGGCGGCGGGGCTACACCTTC
>TRBJ2-7|.|few|TRBV7-6
CASSLGQATYEQYF
TGTGCCAGCAGCTTAGGGCAGGCCACCTACGAGCAGTACTTC